The T cell receptor beta chain described here comes from a study of CD8 T cells in ankylosing spondylitis (dated by TCRdb to about 2017). For context, the study as a whole: The study set out to find disease-linked TCR variants by profiling T cell receptor beta repertoires in ankylosing spondylitis patients and healthy donors. The whole study cohort included about a hundred healthy donors and 20 to 25 ankylosing spondylitis patients. Peripheral blood samples were taken, and synovial fluid was additionally collected from ankylosing spondylitis patients. The paper as a whole reports these results and caveats: The disease-linked clones had a CD8+ phenotype and were found at relatively low frequencies in peripheral blood. Blood from ankylosing spondylitis patients appeared to be characterized by a TCR beta motif composed of roughly 8 highly homologous amino acid variants. Significant enrichment of the disease-linked clones was reported in matched synovial fluid samples from ankylosing spondylitis patients. Some motif variants had previously been reported in the synovial fluid and blood of reactive arthritis patients, which suggests shared mechanisms of disease initiation.

The instrument was an Illumina HiSeq 2500. Quantitative 5'-RACE with molecular barcodes was used to prepare TCR beta libraries. Under the source paper's analysis protocol: A new computational method, built on a probabilistic model of VDJ rearrangement, was used to identify disease-linked TCR variants. TCRdb passed the public sequencing reads through fastp at Q25 and MiXCR, retaining productive beta sequences. Entries that share a CDR3 protein sequence are merged under the most common genes and DNA. TCRdb, rather than the study authors, made the V and J calls. Within this sample are 150,000 or so distinct CDR3 sequences, with approximately 10% of them counted one time only. The ten biggest clones cover roughly 16% of the sample. V sheds 0 bases and J sheds 2 bases, leaving 8 bases between their ends. CDR1 is given as LGHNA and CDR2 as YSLEER, both from the germline V gene. The CDR3, cysteine through phenylalanine, is 15 amino acids long. The DNA shown is the 45-base CDR3, in frame from base 1.

For this clonotype: The specificity of this receptor is unknown. No quality values exist for individual bases; no much larger clone is one base distant.

The sequenced sample consisted of blood, either unsorted or a sorted T cell fraction (not recorded which). The receptor was isolated from a female donor with ankylosing spondylitis or in good health (not recorded which). The chain is made from TRBV4-3 and TRBJ1-5, with no confidently assigned D gene. The CDR3 loop reads CASSQDPGGNQPQHF. Read as DNA, the sequence is TGCGCCAGCAGCCAAGATCCTGGGGGCAATCAGCCCCAGCATTTT.